Below, 25 T cell receptor beta chains from the same sample are listed, as sequenced in a study of T cell repertoires in cytomegalovirus infection. TCRdb analysed the reads with MiXCR anew, one entry per CDR3 protein. The sample lists around 450,000 distinct CDR3 sequences, 11% occurring once. What was sequenced was PBMCs. Receptors were obtained from a human donor in good health (CMV status not recorded). Some clones in this sample may be carry-over from other donors' samples.

This rearrangement joins TRBV20-1 to TRBJ1-1; maybe TRBD1 (5 bases). V was trimmed by 6 bases and J by 5 bases, leaving 13 bases between them. Germline V gives CDR1 DFQATT, CDR2 SNEGSKA (reference sequence). This CDR3 region has 12 residues. The CDR3 reads CSAKEGSTEAFF. The CDR3 DNA reads as TGCAGTGCCAAGGAGGGGTCGACTGAAGCTTTCTTT.

This clonotype appeared many times. The chain links TRBV20-1 to TRBJ2-2; D possibly corresponds to TRBD2 (5 bases). The V end was cut by 2 bases, the J end by 5 bases, with 15 bases between. There are 15 residues in the CDR3. The germline gives CDR1 DFQATT, CDR2 SNEGSKA (reference sequence). CDR3: CSARNSDLPTGELFF. In nucleotides, the CDR3 is TGCAGTGCTAGAAATAGCGACCTACCGACCGGGGAGCTGTTTTTT.

This clonotype was seen many times. The chain combines TRBV9 with TRBJ2-5; D may be TRBD1 (5 bases). Germline V gives CDR1 SGDLS, CDR2 YYNGEE. V was cut by 4 bases and J by 2 bases, with 12 bases left in between. This CDR3 is built from 14 residues. In DNA form, the CDR3 reads TGTGCCAGCAGCATCCCAGGGATTCAAGAGACCCAGTACTTC. Encoded protein: CASSIPGIQETQYF.

The CDR3 region is CASSAGGNHEQYF. The CDR3 DNA is TGTGCCAGCAGCGCCGGGGGGAATCACGAGCAGTACTTC. This chain joins TRBV11-3 and TRBJ2-7; 7 positions match TRBD2. Germline loops: CDR1 SGHNT, CDR2 YENEEA. CDR3 length equals 13 residues. Trimming at V came to 5 bases and at J to 5 bases, leaving 6 bases not matched to a gene.

The chain carries TRBV7-9 and TRBJ2-1; no reliable D call. V lost 10 bases and J lost 9, with 16 bases in between. The V gene's germline CDR1 is SEHNR and CDR2 FQNEAQ (reference sequence). This CDR3 comprises 12 residues. CDR3 sequence (DNA): TGTGCCACCCTAGGAGAGGTCGGTGAGCAGTTCTTC. Translating gives CATLGEVGEQFF.

This clonotype was observed a handful of times. V usage is TRBV10-3 and J usage is TRBJ1-5; 9 nucleotides line up with TRBD1. The V gene end was trimmed by 7 bases and the J gene end by 5 bases; junction bases not matched to a gene: 3. This CDR3 has 13 amino acids. Germline assignment: CDR1 ENHRY and CDR2 SYGVKD. CDR3 protein: CAIKDRGDQPQHF. For the CDR3, the DNA is TGTGCCATCAAGGACAGGGGCGATCAGCCCCAGCATTTT.

This clonotype has at least ten counts. The gene calls are TRBV29-1 and TRBJ2-4; weak D call: TRBD2 (6 bases). This CDR3 has 17 amino acids. V lost 6 bases and J lost 0, with 21 bases in between. Germline lookup yields CDR1 SQVTM and CDR2 ANQGSEA. Written as DNA, the CDR3 is TGCAGCGTACGGGACTTCTCTGCGGGACTAGCCAAAAACATTCAGTACTTC. It is translated as CSVRDFSAGLAKNIQYF.

This clonotype was counted at least ten times. The chain has TRBV12-3 or TRBV12-4 and TRBJ1-5; D call uncertain. The CDR3 length is 14 residues. Trimming removed 4 bases from V and 7 bases from J, with 14 bases in between. The CDR3 region has the DNA TGTGCCAGCAGTTCGGATGCGGCAGGACAGCCCCAGCATTTT. Residues: CASSSDAAGQPQHF.

This clonotype showed up many times. The chain couples TRBV6-5 to TRBJ1-1, with TRBD1 identical over 10 bases. The length of the CDR3 is 14 residues. V was pared by 5 bases and J by 4 bases, with 4 bases of the junction left unmatched. CDR1 is MNHEY, CDR2 SVGAGI, per germline. CDR3 loop: CASSADRGPTEAFF. The CDR3 nucleotides read TGTGCCAGCAGTGCCGACAGGGGGCCCACTGAAGCTTTCTTT.

This clonotype was observed at least ten times. The V call is TRBV7-2, the J call TRBJ2-4; TRBD1 agrees at 7 bases. This CDR3 comprises 15 residues. Per the germline V gene, CDR1 is SGHTA and CDR2 is FQGNSA. V was clipped by 5 bases and J by 9 bases; unmatched bases: 13. The CDR3 DNA follows: TGTGCCAGCAGCCCTCCTGGTGACAGGGCGGTCATTCAGTACTTC. Amino acids: CASSPPGDRAVIQYF.

This clonotype was seen ten or more times. V is TRBV7-8 and J is TRBJ2-5, with 9 bases matching TRBD2. CDR1 is SGHVS and CDR2 is FQNEAQ in the germline V gene. The CDR3 covers 15 residues. Trimming took 5 bases from V and 5 from J; bases not matched to a gene: 9. The CDR3 bases are TGTGCCAGCAGCCTAAGGACTAGCGCCAAGGAGACCCAGTACTTC. Its translation is CASSLRTSAKETQYF.

This clonotype was observed many times. V gene TRBV6-5 combines with J gene TRBJ2-5, with 11 bases matching TRBD2. The CDR3 is 16 amino acids. The junction had 7 bases not matched to a gene; V was cut back by 2 bases and J by 5 bases. CDR1 is MNHEY, CDR2 SVGAGI, per germline. The CDR3 loop is CASSYLLAGGRETQYF. The CDR3, as DNA: TGTGCCAGCAGTTACCTTCTAGCGGGGGGCCGCGAGACCCAGTACTTC.

The chain links TRBV5-6 to TRBJ2-1; D uncertain. This CDR3 spans 15 amino acids. V was shortened by 6 bases and J by 1 base, with 14 bases between the two germline ends. Germline CDR1 reads SGHDT; CDR2 reads YYEEEE. As DNA, the CDR3 is TGTGCCAGCACTAATTGGGTCCCGTCCTACAATGAGCAGTTCTTC. Protein: CASTNWVPSYNEQFF.

This clonotype showed up just a few times. This chain links TRBV4-1 with TRBJ2-5, with 11 bases aligning to TRBD2. Germline assignment: CDR1 MGHRA and CDR2 YSYEKL. The CDR3 extends over 15 amino acids. The J segment lost 5 bases and the V segment lost 6 bases, leaving 8 bases of the junction unmatched. CDR3 residues: CASSQLLAGDETQYF. The CDR3 region has the DNA TGCGCCAGCAGTCAGCTACTAGCGGGGGATGAGACCCAGTACTTC.

In this sample, this clonotype turned up a few times. The chain employs TRBV20-1 and TRBJ1-1; the D is unclear. Germline V gene lookup returns CDR1 DFQATT and CDR2 SNEGSKA (reference sequence). This CDR3 is 14 amino acids long. Trimming removed 3 bases at V and 2 bases at J, with 13 bases between. The CDR3 is CSARIPPTNTEAFF. In DNA, the CDR3 is TGCAGTGCTAGGATCCCTCCAACTAACACTGAAGCTTTCTTT.

A few counts support this clonotype. The chain joins TRBV7-9 to TRBJ1-1, with D tentatively TRBD1 (5 bases). Looked up from germline, CDR1 is SEHNR and CDR2 is FQNEAQ (reference sequence). The CDR3 has 16 amino acids. The V and J ends lost 2 bases and 1 base respectively, with 14 bases between them. CDR3 amino acids: CASSLTGAFQNTEAFF. The DNA of the CDR3 is TGTGCCAGCAGCTTAACAGGCGCTTTCCAGAACACTGAAGCTTTCTTT. The variable domain in full, completed from reference TRBV7-9 and TRBJ1-1, reads DTGVSQNPRHKITKRGQNVTFRCDPISEHNRLYWYRQTLGQGPEFLTYFQNEAQLEKSRLLSDRFSAERPKGSFSTLEIQRTEQGDSAMYLCASSLTGAFQNTEAFFGQGTRLTVV.

This rearrangement joins TRBV5-1 to TRBJ2-6, with TRBD1 matching 7 bases. Germline V lookup: CDR1 SGHRS, CDR2 YFSETQ. Germline trimming cut 0 bases from V and 0 bases from J; bases unmatched to any gene: 9. This CDR3 contains 19 residues. CDR3: CASSLDRDSLTSGANVLTF. The DNA for the CDR3 is TGCGCCAGCAGCTTGGATCGGGACAGTTTAACCTCTGGGGCCAACGTCCTGACTTTC.

This clonotype was seen at least ten times. The gene calls are TRBV6-1 and TRBJ1-2; D is unclear. Trimming cost V 3 bases and J 1 base, with 6 bases left between them. Germline CDR1 is MNHNS and CDR2 is SASEGT. The length of the CDR3 is 13 residues. The CDR3, as DNA: TGTGCCAGCAGTGAGAACTTTAACTATGGCTACACCTTC. This codes for CASSENFNYGYTF.

The J gene is TRBJ1-3, the V gene TRBV20-1; the D gene is possibly TRBD1 (6 bases). The germline V and J ends were trimmed by 1 base and 0 bases, with 13 bases remaining between them. The CDR3 is 16 amino acids. Germline V gives CDR1 DFQATT, CDR2 SNEGSKA (reference sequence). The CDR3 bases are TGCAGTGCTAGAGGGGCAGGGGCTTTCTCTGGAAACACCATATATTTT. Amino acid sequence: CSARGAGAFSGNTIYF.

This clonotype was recorded at least ten times. The rearrangement joins TRBV12-3 or TRBV12-4 to TRBJ2-7; tentatively, D is TRBD1 (6 bases). This CDR3 region has 14 residues. V was cut by 4 bases and J by 2 bases, with 12 bases left in between. The CDR3 coding sequence is TGTGCCAGCAGTTCTCGCCAGGGGACCTACGAGCAGTACTTC. This codes for CASSSRQGTYEQYF.

This clonotype was picked up a small number of times. This chain links TRBV3-1 with TRBJ1-5; D is undetermined. Germline assignment: CDR1 LGHDT and CDR2 YNNKEL (reference sequence). Trimming shortened V by 4 bases and J by 4 bases, and 11 bases separated the two germline ends. The CDR3 length is 14 residues. In nucleotides, the CDR3 is TGTGCCAGCAGCCGGGCCGGCAGGAATCAGCCCCAGCATTTT. It yields the protein CASSRAGRNQPQHF.

This clonotype was observed many times. The chain has TRBV27 and TRBJ1-2; no firm D call. This CDR3 region has 14 residues. V lost 5 bases and J lost 6, with 16 bases in between. Germline loops: CDR1 MNHEY, CDR2 SMNVEV (reference sequence). The CDR3 protein is CASSPLAGGNGYTF. In DNA, the CDR3 is TGTGCCAGCAGTCCCCTCGCCGGAGGGAATGGCTACACCTTC.

The sample holds many counts of this clonotype. This chain uses TRBV7-3 with TRBJ1-2, with TRBD1 matching 7 bases. Germline lookup yields CDR1 SGHTA and CDR2 FQGTGA. CDR3 size: 14 residues. J lost 6 bases, V lost 4 bases, and 8 bases had no gene match. The CDR3 reads CASSYSRGGDGYTF. The DNA for the CDR3 is TGTGCCAGCAGCTACAGTAGAGGGGGCGATGGCTACACCTTC. Supplemented by reference TRBV7-3 and TRBJ1-2, the full variable domain reads GAGVSQTPSNKVTEKGKYVELRCDPISGHTALYWYRQSLGQGPEFLIYFQGTGAADDSGLPNDRFFAVRPEGSVSTLKIQRTERGDSAVYLCASSYSRGGDGYTFGSGTRLTVV.

This clonotype has a handful of counts. This chain joins TRBV27 and TRBJ2-5, with D perhaps assigned TRBD1 or TRBD2 (6 bases each). Trimming removed 4 bases from V and 1 base from J, with 31 bases in between. Germline V gives CDR1 MNHEY, CDR2 SMNVEV (reference sequence). CDR3 length equals 21 residues. CDR3 sequence reads: CASSSPLLSGRDKIRQETQYF. In DNA form, the CDR3 reads TGTGCCAGCAGTTCCCCGTTGCTCTCGGGGCGGGACAAAATCCGCCAAGAGACCCAGTACTTC.

This clonotype was counted many times. The chain links TRBV2 to TRBJ2-7, with TRBD2 identical over 8 bases. Germline lookup yields CDR1 SNHLY and CDR2 FYNNEI. CDR3 length: 14 amino acids. The V gene end was trimmed by 11 bases and the J gene end by 7 bases; junction bases not matched to a gene: 16. Here the CDR3 DNA reads TGTGCCGGAAAAACCGGGACTAGGTCTGGAGAGCAGTACTTC. As protein: CAGKTGTRSGEQYF.